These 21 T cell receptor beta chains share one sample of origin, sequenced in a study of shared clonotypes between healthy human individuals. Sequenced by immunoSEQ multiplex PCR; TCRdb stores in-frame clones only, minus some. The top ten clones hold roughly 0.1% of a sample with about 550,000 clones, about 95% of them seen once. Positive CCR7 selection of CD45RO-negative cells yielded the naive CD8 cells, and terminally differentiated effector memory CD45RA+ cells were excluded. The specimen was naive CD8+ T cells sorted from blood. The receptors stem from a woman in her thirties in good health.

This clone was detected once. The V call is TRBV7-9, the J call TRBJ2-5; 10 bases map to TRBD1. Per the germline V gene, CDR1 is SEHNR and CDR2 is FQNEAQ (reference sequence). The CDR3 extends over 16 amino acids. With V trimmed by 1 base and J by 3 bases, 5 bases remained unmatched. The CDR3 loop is CASSLVSGQGKETQYF. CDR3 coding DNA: TGTGCCAGCAGCTTAGTTTCGGGACAGGGGAAAGAGACCCAGTACTTC.

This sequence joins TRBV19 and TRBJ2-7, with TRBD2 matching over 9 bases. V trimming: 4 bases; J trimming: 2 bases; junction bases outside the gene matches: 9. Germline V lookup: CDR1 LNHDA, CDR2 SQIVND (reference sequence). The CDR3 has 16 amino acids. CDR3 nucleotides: TGTGCCAGTAGTACCCGTAGCGGGAGCCCCGCCTACGAGCAGTACTTC. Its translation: CASSTRSGSPAYEQYF.

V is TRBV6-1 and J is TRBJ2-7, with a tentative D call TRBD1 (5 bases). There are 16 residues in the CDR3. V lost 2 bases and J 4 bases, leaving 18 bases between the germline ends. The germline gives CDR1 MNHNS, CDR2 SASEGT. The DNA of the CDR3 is TGTGCCAGCAGTGAATCTGGGTGGGGCCGATTTTACGAGCAGTACTTC. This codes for CASSESGWGRFYEQYF.

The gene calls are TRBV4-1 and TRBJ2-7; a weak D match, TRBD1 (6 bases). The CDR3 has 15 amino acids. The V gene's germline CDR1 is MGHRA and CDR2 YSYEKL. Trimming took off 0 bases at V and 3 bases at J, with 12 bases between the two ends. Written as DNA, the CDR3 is TGCGCCAGCAGCCAAGATCGAAACAGGGACTACGAGCAGTACTTC. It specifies CASSQDRNRDYEQYF.

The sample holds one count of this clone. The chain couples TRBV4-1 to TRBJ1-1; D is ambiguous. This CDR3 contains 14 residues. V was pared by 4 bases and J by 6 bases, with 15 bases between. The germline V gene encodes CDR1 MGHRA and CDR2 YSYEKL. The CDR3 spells CASSRGQAGAEAFF. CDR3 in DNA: TGCGCCAGCAGCCGAGGGCAGGCAGGCGCTGAAGCTTTCTTT.

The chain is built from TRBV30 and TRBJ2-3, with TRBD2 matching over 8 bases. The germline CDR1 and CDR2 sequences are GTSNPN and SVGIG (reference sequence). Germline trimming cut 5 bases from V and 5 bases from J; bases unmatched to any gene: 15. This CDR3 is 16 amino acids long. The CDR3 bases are TGTGCCTGGGGACCCGGGACTAGTCTGTGGGTAGATACGCAGTATTTT. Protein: CAWGPGTSLWVDTQYF.

For the CDR3, the DNA is TGTGCCAGCAGCTTAGAAGGCGGGAGGGTATACGAGCAGTACTTC. Protein sequence: CASSLEGGRVYEQYF. V usage is TRBV11-2 and J usage is TRBJ2-7; 9 bases agree with TRBD2. Trimming took 0 bases from V and 4 from J; bases not matched to a gene: 4. This CDR3 contains 15 residues. Germline CDR1 is SGHAT and CDR2 is FQNNGV.

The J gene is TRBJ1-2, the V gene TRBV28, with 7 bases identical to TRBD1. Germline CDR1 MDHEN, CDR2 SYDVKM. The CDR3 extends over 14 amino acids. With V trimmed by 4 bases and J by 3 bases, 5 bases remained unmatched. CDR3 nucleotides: TGTGCCAGCAGTTCCGGGACAGACTACTATGGCTACACCTTC. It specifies CASSSGTDYYGYTF.

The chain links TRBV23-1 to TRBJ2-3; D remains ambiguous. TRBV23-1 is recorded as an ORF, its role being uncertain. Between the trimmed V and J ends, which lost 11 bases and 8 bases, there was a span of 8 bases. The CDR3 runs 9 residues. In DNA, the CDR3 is TGCGCCGTCGGCGGTACGCAGTATTTT. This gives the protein CAVGGTQYF.

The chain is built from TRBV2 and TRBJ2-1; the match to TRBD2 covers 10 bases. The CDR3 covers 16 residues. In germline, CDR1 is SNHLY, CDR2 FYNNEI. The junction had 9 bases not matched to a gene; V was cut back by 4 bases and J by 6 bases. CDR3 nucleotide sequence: TGTGCCAGCAGTGGAGCGAGCGGGAGGGTAGCCAATGAGCAGTTCTTC. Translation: CASSGASGRVANEQFF.

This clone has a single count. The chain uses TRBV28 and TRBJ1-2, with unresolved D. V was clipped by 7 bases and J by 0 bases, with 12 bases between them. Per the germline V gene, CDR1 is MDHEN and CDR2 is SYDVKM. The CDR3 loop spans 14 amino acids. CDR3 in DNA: TGTGCCAGCACCTCAGTGAAAGCTAACTATGGCTACACCTTC. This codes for CASTSVKANYGYTF.

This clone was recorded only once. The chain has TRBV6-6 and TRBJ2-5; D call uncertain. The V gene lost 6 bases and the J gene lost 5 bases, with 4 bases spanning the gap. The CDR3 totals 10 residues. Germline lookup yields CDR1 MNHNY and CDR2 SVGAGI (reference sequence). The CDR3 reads CASRGETQYF. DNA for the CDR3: TGTGCCAGCAGGGGTGAGACCCAGTACTTC.

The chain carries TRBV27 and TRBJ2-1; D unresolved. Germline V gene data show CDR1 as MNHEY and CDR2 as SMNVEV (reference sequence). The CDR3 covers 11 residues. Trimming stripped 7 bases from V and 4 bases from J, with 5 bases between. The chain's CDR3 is CASIRYNEQFF. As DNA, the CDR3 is TGTGCCAGCATAAGATACAATGAGCAGTTCTTC.

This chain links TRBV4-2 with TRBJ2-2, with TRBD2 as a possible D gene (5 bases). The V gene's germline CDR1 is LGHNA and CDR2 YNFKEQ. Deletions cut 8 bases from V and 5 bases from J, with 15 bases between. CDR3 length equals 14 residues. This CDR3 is CASERALGTGELFF. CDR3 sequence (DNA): TGTGCCAGCGAGAGGGCCCTTGGGACCGGGGAGCTGTTTTTT.

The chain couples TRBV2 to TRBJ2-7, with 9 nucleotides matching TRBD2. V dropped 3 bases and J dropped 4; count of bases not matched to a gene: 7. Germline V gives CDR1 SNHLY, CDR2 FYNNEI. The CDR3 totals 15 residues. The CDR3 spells CASSDISGSKYEQYF. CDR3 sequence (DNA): TGTGCCAGCAGTGACATTAGCGGGAGTAAGTACGAGCAGTACTTC.

The CDR3 loop reads CASSLGHVYGYTF. For the CDR3, the DNA is TGTGCCAGCAGCTTAGGACACGTCTATGGCTACACCTTC. The chain is built from TRBV13 and TRBJ1-2; D is unresolved. CDR3 length: 13 residues. The V end lost 0 bases, the J end lost 4 bases, and 6 bases lay between the germline ends. Germline V gene data show CDR1 as PRHDT and CDR2 as FYEKMQ (reference sequence).

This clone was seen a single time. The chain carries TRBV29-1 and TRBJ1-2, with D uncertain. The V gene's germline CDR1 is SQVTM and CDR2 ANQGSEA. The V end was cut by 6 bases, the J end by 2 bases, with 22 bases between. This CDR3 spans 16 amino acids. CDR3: CSVYYPSSKLNYGYTF. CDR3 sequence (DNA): TGCAGCGTCTACTACCCCTCATCTAAGCTGAACTATGGCTACACCTTC.

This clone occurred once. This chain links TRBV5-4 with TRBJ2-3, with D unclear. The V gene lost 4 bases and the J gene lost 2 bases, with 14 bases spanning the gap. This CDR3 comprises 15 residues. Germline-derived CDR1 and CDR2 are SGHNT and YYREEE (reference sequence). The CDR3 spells CASSTPGLVTDTQYF. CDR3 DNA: TGTGCCAGCAGCACGCCGGGCCTAGTCACAGATACGCAGTATTTT.

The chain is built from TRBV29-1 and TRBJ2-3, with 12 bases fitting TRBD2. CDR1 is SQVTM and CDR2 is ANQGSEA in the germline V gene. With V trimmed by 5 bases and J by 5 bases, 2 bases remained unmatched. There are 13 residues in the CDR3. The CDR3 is CSVPSGREDTQYF. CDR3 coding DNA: TGCAGCGTTCCTAGCGGGAGGGAAGATACGCAGTATTTT.

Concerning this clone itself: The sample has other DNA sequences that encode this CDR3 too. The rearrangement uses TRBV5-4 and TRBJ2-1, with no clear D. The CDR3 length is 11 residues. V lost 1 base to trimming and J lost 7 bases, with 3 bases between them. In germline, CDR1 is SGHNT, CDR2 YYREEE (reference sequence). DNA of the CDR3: TGTGCCAGCAGCTTGCTTAATGAGCAGTTCTTC. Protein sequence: CASSLLNEQFF.

The chain's CDR3 is CASSKASPTYNEQFF. CDR3 coding DNA: TGTGCCAGCAGTAAAGCGAGCCCCACCTACAATGAGCAGTTCTTC. This chain links TRBV7-6 with TRBJ2-1; D uncertain. There are 15 residues in the CDR3. V lost 6 bases to trimming and J lost 2 bases, with 14 bases between them. From germline, CDR1 is SGHVS and CDR2 FNYEAQ.